These 6 T cell receptor beta chains originate from one sample sequenced in a study of blood T cell repertoires in COVID-19. Generated by immunoSEQ multiplex PCR, the TCRdb table keeps only in-frame clones and is missing some. The data hold about 200,000 clones, with more than 75% observed a single time. Specimen: PBMCs or T cells enriched from blood (not recorded which). Receptors were obtained from a man aged 35-49 years with acute COVID-19.

The gene calls are TRBV3-1 (or the pseudogene TRBV3-2) and TRBJ2-3, with 10 bases identical to TRBD2. CDR1 is LGHDT and CDR2 is YNNKEL in the germline V gene (reference sequence). V dropped 6 bases and J dropped 0; count of bases not matched to a gene: 6. CDR3 size: 16 residues. The CDR3: CASSARLAGSTDTQYF. Here the CDR3 DNA reads TGTGCCAGCAGTGCGCGACTAGCGGGTAGCACAGATACGCAGTATTTT.

J is TRBJ2-5 and V is TRBV5-1, with D unclear. Germline V gene sequence: CDR1 SGHRS, CDR2 YFSETQ. Trimming removed 0 bases from V and 4 bases from J, with 7 bases in between. The CDR3 is 13 residues long. This CDR3 is CASSLAPGETQYF. DNA for the CDR3: TGCGCCAGCAGCTTGGCGCCGGGAGAGACCCAGTACTTC. Full variable domain (remainder filled in from reference TRBV5-1 and TRBJ2-5): KAGVTQTPRYLIKTRGQQVTLSCSPISGHRSVSWYQQTPGQGLQFLFEYFSETQRNKGNFPGRFSGRQFSNSRSEMNVSTLELGDSALYLCASSLAPGETQYFGPGTRLLVL.

The J gene is TRBJ1-1, the V gene TRBV11-2; D gene uncertain. The CDR3 runs to 15 residues. Per germline, CDR1 SGHAT and CDR2 FQNNGV. V was clipped by 0 bases and J by 3 bases, with 11 bases between them. CDR3 residues: CASSLERGGYTEAFF. CDR3 coding DNA: TGTGCCAGCAGCTTAGAACGGGGAGGTTACACTGAAGCTTTCTTT. Using reference TRBV11-2 and TRBJ1-1 for the parts outside the CDR3, the full variable domain is EAGVAQSPRYKIIEKRQSVAFWCNPISGHATLYWYQQILGQGPKLLIQFQNNGVVDDSQLPKDRFSAERLKGVDSTLKIQPAKLEDSAVYLCASSLERGGYTEAFFGQGTRLTVV.

This clone was recorded once. The chain joins TRBV10-1 to TRBJ1-4; possible D gene TRBD1, 5 bases. Germline loops: CDR1 WNHNN, CDR2 SYGVQD (reference sequence). V was shortened by 8 bases and J by 0 bases, with 13 bases between the two germline ends. The CDR3 has 15 residues. The CDR3 sequence is CASSDGGTTNEKLFF. Here the CDR3 DNA reads TGCGCCAGCTCCGATGGGGGGACAACTAATGAAAAACTGTTTTTT.

This sequence joins TRBV2 and TRBJ1-6; D gene unclear. The CDR3 extends over 14 amino acids. V gave up 6 bases and J gave up 8 bases, with 14 bases separating them. Germline V gene data show CDR1 as SNHLY and CDR2 as FYNNEI. CDR3 in DNA: TGTGCCAGCAGCCCAGGCCGGTGGGATTCACCCCTCCACTTT. Amino acid sequence: CASSPGRWDSPLHF.

The chain recombines TRBV7-2 with TRBJ2-3; D call uncertain. The germline V and J ends were trimmed by 2 bases and 1 base, with 10 bases remaining between them. Germline CDR1 and CDR2: SGHTA and FQGNSA. The CDR3 sequence is 15 residues long. The DNA of the CDR3 is TGTGCCAGCAGCTTATGGCCCACCCGCACAGATACGCAGTATTTT. Translating it yields CASSLWPTRTDTQYF.